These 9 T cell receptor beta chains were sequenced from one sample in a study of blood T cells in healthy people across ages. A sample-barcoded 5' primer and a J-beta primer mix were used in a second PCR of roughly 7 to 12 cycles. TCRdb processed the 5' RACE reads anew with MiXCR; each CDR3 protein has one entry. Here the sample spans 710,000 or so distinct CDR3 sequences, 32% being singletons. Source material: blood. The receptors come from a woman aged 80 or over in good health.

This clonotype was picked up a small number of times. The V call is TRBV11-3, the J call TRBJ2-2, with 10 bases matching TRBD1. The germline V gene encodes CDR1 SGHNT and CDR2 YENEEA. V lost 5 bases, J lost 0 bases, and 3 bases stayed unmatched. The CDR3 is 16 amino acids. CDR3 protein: CASSQTGGANTGELFF. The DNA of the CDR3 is TGTGCCAGCAGCCAGACAGGGGGCGCGAACACCGGGGAGCTGTTTTTT. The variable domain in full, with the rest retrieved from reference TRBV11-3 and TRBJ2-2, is EAGVVQSPRYKIIEKKQPVAFWCNPISGHNTLYWYLQNLGQGPELLIRYENEEAVDDSQLPKDRFSAERLKGVDSTLKIQPAELGDSAVYLCASSQTGGANTGELFFGEGSRLTVL.

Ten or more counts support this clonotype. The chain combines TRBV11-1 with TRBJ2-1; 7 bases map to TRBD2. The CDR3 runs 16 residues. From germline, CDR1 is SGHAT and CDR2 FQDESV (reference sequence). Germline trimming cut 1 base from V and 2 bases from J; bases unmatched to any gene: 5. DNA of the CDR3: TGTGCCAGCAGCTTAGACGGCGGGGGACCCTACAATGAGCAGTTCTTC. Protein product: CASSLDGGGPYNEQFF.

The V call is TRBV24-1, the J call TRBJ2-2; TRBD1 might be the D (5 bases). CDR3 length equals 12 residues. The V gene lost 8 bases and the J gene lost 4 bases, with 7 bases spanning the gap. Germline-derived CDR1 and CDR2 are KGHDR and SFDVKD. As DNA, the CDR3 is TGTGCCACCACAGGGATCACCGGGGAGCTGTTTTTT. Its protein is CATTGITGELFF.

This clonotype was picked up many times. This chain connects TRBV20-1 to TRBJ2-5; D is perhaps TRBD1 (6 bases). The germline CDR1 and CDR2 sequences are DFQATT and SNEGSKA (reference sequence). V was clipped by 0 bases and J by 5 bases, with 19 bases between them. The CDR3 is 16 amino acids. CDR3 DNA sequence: TGCAGTGCTAGAGATGCCAACAGGGCGCTGGGGGAGACCCAGTACTTC. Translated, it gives CSARDANRALGETQYF.

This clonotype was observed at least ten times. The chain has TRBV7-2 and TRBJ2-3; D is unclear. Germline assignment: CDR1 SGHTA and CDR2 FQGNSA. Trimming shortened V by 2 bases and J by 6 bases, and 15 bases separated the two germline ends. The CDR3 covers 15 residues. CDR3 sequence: CASSLQHTPTDTQYF. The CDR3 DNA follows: TGTGCCAGCAGCTTACAACATACCCCCACCGATACGCAGTATTTT.

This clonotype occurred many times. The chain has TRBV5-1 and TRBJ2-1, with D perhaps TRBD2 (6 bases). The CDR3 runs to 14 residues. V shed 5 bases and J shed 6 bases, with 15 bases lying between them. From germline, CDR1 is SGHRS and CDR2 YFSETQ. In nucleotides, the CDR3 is TGCGCCAGCAGACCCCACGGGACTCTCAATGAGCAGTTCTTC. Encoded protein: CASRPHGTLNEQFF.

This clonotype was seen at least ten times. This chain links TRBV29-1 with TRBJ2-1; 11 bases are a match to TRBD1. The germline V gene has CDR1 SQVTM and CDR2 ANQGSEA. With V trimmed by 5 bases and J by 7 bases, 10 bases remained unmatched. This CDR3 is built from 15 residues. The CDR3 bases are TGCAGCGTTAGGACAGGGGGCGCGGGAGGGAATGAGCAGTTCTTC. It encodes CSVRTGGAGGNEQFF.

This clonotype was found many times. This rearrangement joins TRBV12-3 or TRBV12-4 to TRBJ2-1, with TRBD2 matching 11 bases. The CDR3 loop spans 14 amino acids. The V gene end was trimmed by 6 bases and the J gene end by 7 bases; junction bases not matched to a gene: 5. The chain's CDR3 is CASRPSGGWNEQFF. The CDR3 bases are TGTGCCAGCAGACCTAGCGGGGGGTGGAATGAGCAGTTCTTC.

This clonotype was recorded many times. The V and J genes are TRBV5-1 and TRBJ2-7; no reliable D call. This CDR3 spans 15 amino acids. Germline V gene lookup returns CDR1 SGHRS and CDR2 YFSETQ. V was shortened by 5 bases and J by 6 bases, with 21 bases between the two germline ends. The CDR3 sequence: CASSTPGSAFSEQYF. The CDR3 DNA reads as TGCGCCAGCAGTACACCCGGGTCGGCTTTTTCCGAGCAGTACTTC.